These 25 T cell receptor beta chains were all obtained from the same sample, sequenced in a study of technical replicates of blood from a few donors. Assay: immunoSEQ multiplex PCR; the TCRdb copy retains only in-frame clones and omits some. The sample lists around 70,000 clones; roughly 94% were seen once. The specimen sequenced was T cells isolated from PBMCs. The receptor set was obtained from a human donor in good health.

This clone is a singleton in its sample. The chain carries TRBV27 and TRBJ1-1; TRBD1 aligns across 10 bases. CDR1 is MNHEY, CDR2 SMNVEV, per germline (reference sequence). Trimming removed 3 bases from V and 5 bases from J; junction bases left unmatched: 3. CDR3 length: 14 residues. CDR3 loop: CASSFGTGETEAFF. The CDR3 DNA is TGTGCCAGCAGTTTTGGGACAGGGGAAACTGAAGCTTTCTTT.

The chain couples TRBV19 to TRBJ1-1, with a weak D call TRBD1 (5 bases). The CDR3 runs to 15 residues. CDR1 is LNHDA and CDR2 is SQIVND in the germline V gene (reference sequence). Trimming pared 3 bases from V and 4 bases from J, leaving 15 bases between. In DNA form, the CDR3 reads TGTGCCAGTAGTATCCGGGTGCGGGGCCGCACTGAAGCTTTCTTT. Translating it yields CASSIRVRGRTEAFF. Full variable domain (rest looked up from reference TRBV19 and TRBJ1-1): DGGITQSPKYLFRKEGQNVTLSCEQNLNHDAMYWYRQDPGQGLRLIYYSQIVNDFQKGDIAEGYSVSREKKESFPLTVTSAQKNPTAFYLCASSIRVRGRTEAFFGQGTRLTVV.

The rearrangement links TRBV19 to TRBJ1-5; TRBD1 matches 7 bases. After removal of 5 bases from V and 2 bases from J, the junction contained 6 bases not matched to a gene. Germline V gene lookup returns CDR1 LNHDA and CDR2 SQIVND (reference sequence). The CDR3 has 15 amino acids. CDR3 sequence: CASSDPQGGNQPQHF. The CDR3 DNA sequence: TGTGCCAGTAGTGACCCCCAGGGGGGCAATCAGCCCCAGCATTTT.

The chain is built from TRBV28 and TRBJ1-4, with TRBD1 matching 10 bases. The germline gives CDR1 MDHEN, CDR2 SYDVKM. V shed 6 bases, J shed 8 bases, and the junction held 12 bases outside the gene matches. The CDR3 totals 16 residues. The CDR3, as DNA: TGTGCCAGCAGGACAATCTTCGGGACAGGGGAGGAAAAACTGTTTTTT. Translated: CASRTIFGTGEEKLFF.

The chain has TRBV7-9 and TRBJ2-1, with 11 bases lining up with TRBD2. Germline trimming cut 4 bases from V and 10 bases from J; bases unmatched to any gene: 18. The germline V gene encodes CDR1 SEHNR and CDR2 FQNEAQ (reference sequence). This CDR3 region has 18 residues. This CDR3 is CASSYVGLAGRRVREQFF. Here the CDR3 DNA reads TGTGCCAGCAGCTATGTAGGACTAGCGGGCAGGCGAGTTCGGGAGCAGTTCTTC.

The chain uses TRBV6-5 and TRBJ2-2, with 14 bases matching TRBD2. Looked up from germline, CDR1 is MNHEY and CDR2 is SVGAGI. V trimming: 10 bases; J trimming: 6 bases; junction bases outside the gene matches: 4. This CDR3 region has 14 residues. The CDR3 sequence: CATGTSGSSGELFF. The CDR3 DNA reads as TGTGCCACCGGGACTAGCGGGAGTTCCGGGGAGCTGTTTTTT.

This clone was seen just once. J is TRBJ2-1 and V is TRBV28; 10 nucleotides match TRBD2. V shed 6 bases, J shed 8 bases, and the junction held 22 bases outside the gene matches. Germline loops: CDR1 MDHEN, CDR2 SYDVKM. The length of the CDR3 is 19 residues. CDR3 loop: CASSPTSLEREGNRDEQFF. CDR3 DNA sequence: TGTGCCAGCAGCCCAACCAGCCTCGAGCGGGAGGGGAATCGGGATGAGCAGTTCTTC.

The rearrangement links TRBV5-4 to TRBJ2-1, with 9 bases aligning to TRBD2. CDR3 length: 15 residues. Germline V lookup: CDR1 SGHNT, CDR2 YYREEE (reference sequence). The V and J ends lost 7 bases and 0 bases, in that order; junction bases with no gene match: 5. CDR3 residues: CASGAGGSSYNEQFF. Here the CDR3 DNA reads TGTGCCAGCGGGGCGGGAGGGAGCTCCTACAATGAGCAGTTCTTC.

The gene calls are TRBV20-1 and TRBJ2-7, with a weak D call TRBD1 (5 bases). Per the germline V gene, CDR1 is DFQATT and CDR2 is SNEGSKA (reference sequence). The V gene lost 6 bases and the J gene lost 4 bases, with 10 bases spanning the gap. This CDR3 comprises 11 residues. The CDR3 DNA reads TGCAGTGCACTTCAGGGTTACGAGCAGTACTTC. Translation gives CSALQGYEQYF.

The V call is TRBV5-4, the J call TRBJ2-7; TRBD2 is a possible D gene (5 bases). The CDR3 consists of 14 residues. The ends were cut back, 0 bases at V and 4 bases at J, with 11 bases in the middle. Germline loops: CDR1 SGHNT, CDR2 YYREEE (reference sequence). DNA for the CDR3: TGTGCCAGCAGCTTGGACGGAGGACCTTACGAGCAGTACTTC. Protein sequence: CASSLDGGPYEQYF.

The chain has TRBV13 and TRBJ1-2; D gene ambiguous. The ends were cut back, 8 bases at V and 8 bases at J, with 15 bases in the middle. Germline V gene sequence: CDR1 PRHDT, CDR2 FYEKMQ (reference sequence). The CDR3 has 12 amino acids. The CDR3 sequence is CASRSGGSGYTF. The CDR3 DNA is TGTGCCAGCCGGTCTGGAGGCAGCGGCTACACCTTC.

The J gene is TRBJ1-1, the V gene TRBV10-3, with D possibly TRBD1 on 5 matching bases. The CDR3 is 13 amino acids. V lost 10 bases and J 2 bases, leaving 14 bases between the germline ends. Germline V CDR1 and CDR2: ENHRY, SYGVKD. The CDR3 sequence is CATNRRLNTEAFF. CDR3 sequence (DNA): TGTGCCACCAACAGGCGATTAAACACTGAAGCTTTCTTT.

The V gene is TRBV28, the J gene TRBJ1-2, with D unclear. The CDR3 is made up of 15 amino acids. V was trimmed by 4 bases and J by 2 bases, leaving 14 bases between them. Germline V lookup: CDR1 MDHEN, CDR2 SYDVKM. CDR3 in amino acids: CASSSREGLNYGYTF. CDR3 DNA sequence: TGTGCCAGCAGTTCCCGGGAAGGTCTGAACTATGGCTACACCTTC.

This clone was found once. The chain recombines TRBV7-2 with TRBJ1-1; D uncertain. Deletions cut 3 bases from V and 0 bases from J, with 8 bases between. The CDR3 spans 14 residues. Germline V gene lookup returns CDR1 SGHTA and CDR2 FQGNSA. CDR3: CASSLGRMNTEAFF. For the CDR3, the DNA is TGTGCCAGCAGCTTGGGCAGGATGAACACTGAAGCTTTCTTT.

The chain links TRBV11-2 to TRBJ1-5, with no clear D. This CDR3 spans 15 amino acids. Trimming cost V 0 bases and J 7 bases, with 13 bases left between them. Germline CDR1 SGHAT, CDR2 FQNNGV. The CDR3 protein is CASSLDYTAGQPQHF. The CDR3 DNA reads TGTGCCAGCAGCTTAGATTACACGGCGGGACAGCCCCAGCATTTT.

The genes are TRBV28 and TRBJ1-4, with 9 bases fitting TRBD1. The CDR3 is 17 residues long. The germline V gene encodes CDR1 MDHEN and CDR2 SYDVKM. Losses at the gene ends were 5 bases for V and 7 bases for J; bases not matched to a gene: 14. The CDR3 nucleotides read TGTGCCAGCAGTGCCCCAGCCTACAGGGGGCGGGGTGAAAAACTGTTTTTT. It yields the protein CASSAPAYRGRGEKLFF.

The chain employs TRBV29-1 and TRBJ2-2; D perhaps matches TRBD1 (5 bases). Trimming pared 6 bases from V and 2 bases from J, leaving 7 bases between. There are 12 residues in the CDR3. CDR1 SQVTM and CDR2 ANQGSEA come from the germline V gene. CDR3 loop: CSVDSNTGELFF. In nucleotides, the CDR3 is TGCAGCGTCGACAGTAACACCGGGGAGCTGTTTTTT.

The chain couples TRBV18 to TRBJ1-2; no reliable D call. CDR1 and CDR2 from the germline V gene are KGHSH and LQKENI. The ends were cut back, 2 bases at V and 8 bases at J, with 9 bases in the middle. This CDR3 is built from 12 residues. The CDR3 sequence is CASSPGQIGYTF. For the CDR3, the DNA is TGTGCCAGCTCACCAGGGCAGATAGGCTACACCTTC.

The chain recombines TRBV19 with TRBJ2-7; the D gene is possibly TRBD1 (6 bases). Trimming removed 4 bases at V and 6 bases at J, with 16 bases between. This CDR3 contains 14 residues. CDR1 is LNHDA, CDR2 SQIVND, per germline (reference sequence). Here the CDR3 reads CASSKGQLLTEQYF. DNA for the CDR3: TGTGCCAGTAGTAAGGGACAACTCCTGACCGAGCAGTACTTC.

In its sample, this clone was seen once. This rearrangement joins TRBV29-1 to TRBJ2-3, with 11 bases identical to TRBD2. Germline V gene sequence: CDR1 SQVTM, CDR2 ANQGSEA. After removal of 7 bases from V and 1 base from J, the junction contained 4 bases not matched to a gene. The CDR3 contains 14 residues. The CDR3: CSAGLAGRTDTQYF. The DNA for the CDR3 is TGCAGCGCTGGACTAGCGGGTCGCACAGATACGCAGTATTTT.

The V call is TRBV28, the J call TRBJ1-1, with TRBD1 matching over 9 bases. This CDR3 comprises 22 residues. Germline-derived CDR1 and CDR2 are MDHEN and SYDVKM. The J segment lost 0 bases and the V segment lost 6 bases, leaving 26 bases of the junction unmatched. The chain's CDR3 is CASSVPTRSRVRTGVMNTEAFF. Here the CDR3 DNA reads TGTGCCAGCAGCGTCCCGACTCGTTCTAGGGTGAGGACAGGGGTGATGAACACTGAAGCTTTCTTT.

The table lists this clone with a count of one. The chain couples TRBV23-1 to TRBJ2-7; 8 positions match TRBD1. TRBV23-1 counts as an open reading frame of uncertain function. V was clipped by 0 bases and J by 4 bases; unmatched bases: 11. CDR3 length: 17 amino acids. CDR3 DNA sequence: TGCGCCAGCAGTCAATCTCCAGGACAGGGTTTACAGTACGAGCAGTACTTC. Translated, it gives CASSQSPGQGLQYEQYF.

The chain couples TRBV27 to TRBJ2-4, with TRBD2 matching 15 bases. CDR3 length equals 20 residues. Germline V lookup: CDR1 MNHEY, CDR2 SMNVEV (reference sequence). The V and J ends lost 4 bases and 3 bases, in that order; junction bases with no gene match: 13. CDR3: CASSSGPGLAGGDGKNIQYF. The CDR3 DNA reads TGTGCCAGCAGTTCGGGCCCCGGACTAGCGGGAGGGGATGGCAAAAACATTCAGTACTTC.

The chain has TRBV5-5 and TRBJ2-5; 14 bases match TRBD2. The CDR3 runs 17 residues. Germline loops: CDR1 SGHKS, CDR2 YYEKEE (reference sequence). After removal of 3 bases from V and 4 bases from J, the junction contained 8 bases not matched to a gene. CDR3 sequence reads: CASSWGLAGAGGETQYF. CDR3 nucleotide sequence: TGTGCCAGCAGCTGGGGACTAGCGGGAGCCGGGGGAGAGACCCAGTACTTC. The whole variable domain, filled in from reference TRBV5-5 and TRBJ2-5, reads DAGVTQSPTHLIKTRGQQVTLRCSPISGHKSVSWYQQVLGQGPQFIFQYYEKEERGRGNFPDRFSARQFPNYSSELNVNALLLGDSALYLCASSWGLAGAGGETQYFGPGTRLLVL.

The CDR3 spells CASSLFGTEAFF. As DNA, the CDR3 is TGTGCCAGCAGCCTGTTCGGCACTGAAGCTTTCTTT. This chain uses TRBV4-2 with TRBJ1-1; D uncertain. Per the germline V gene, CDR1 is LGHNA and CDR2 is YNFKEQ. The ends were cut back, 4 bases at V and 4 bases at J, with 7 bases in the middle. This CDR3 is built from 12 residues.